The following is a T cell receptor beta chain sequence with its context. What it binds is unknown. This sample is drawn from a study of monozygotic twins with inflammatory bowel disease. TCRdb processed the 5' RACE reads again and assigns one entry to each CDR3 protein, with no DNA. The listing contains 350,000 to 500,000 distinct CDR3 sequences. This CDR3 has 14 amino acids. Germline values: CDR1 DFQATT, CDR2 SNEGSKA (reference sequence). Broader study findings: IBD patients shared fewer clonotypes with others than healthy twins, especially with disease activity. With inverse Simpson as the measure, TCRbeta diversity was lower in IBD patients than in healthy co-twins.

This chain connects TRBV20-1 to TRBJ1-2; TCRdb outputs TRBD1, but without DNA this stays unchecked. The material sequenced was blood. The clonotype was recovered from a human donor with ulcerative colitis or Crohn's disease, or a healthy co-twin of an affected twin (not recorded which). The CDR3 region is CSAPGIGGNYGYTF.